Below are 25 T cell receptor beta chains sequenced from a single sample in a study of T cells in Graves' hyperthyroidism and ophthalmopathy. Researchers took RNA transcripts and amplified the TCR beta CDR3 regions from them. The HTBI set primed first-round TCR CDR3 RT-PCR. TCRdb called the multiplex PCR reads again in MiXCR, with one record for every CDR3 protein. The sample carries about 710,000 distinct CDR3 sequences, roughly 15% recorded once. The source material was blood. Receptors originate from a man aged 18-30 years with Graves' hyperthyroidism.

CDR3 sequence: CAIARTGTETQYF. In nucleotides, the CDR3 is TGTGCCATCGCCAGGACAGGGACGGAGACCCAGTACTTC. This rearrangement joins TRBV10-3 to TRBJ2-5; 8 bases map to TRBD1. Germline loops: CDR1 ENHRY, CDR2 SYGVKD. This CDR3 is built from 13 residues. V gave up 8 bases and J gave up 5 bases; unmatched junction bases: 7.

Details on this clonotype: The DNA is left out, because the CDR3 cannot be placed on it with certainty; the CDR3 is given as TCRdb lists it. CDR3 protein: CASRWGLGTDTRYF. The chain couples TRBV5-1 to TRBJ2-3; the table's TRBD1 call for D was not verified on the DNA. Germline V gene sequence: CDR1 SGHRS, CDR2 YFSETQ. The length of the CDR3 is 14 amino acids, counting both ends.

This clonotype occurred many times. The V call is TRBV18, the J call TRBJ2-7; D gene ambiguous. This CDR3 has 14 residues. Trimming pared 3 bases from V and 0 bases from J, leaving 9 bases between. Germline values: CDR1 KGHSH, CDR2 LQKENI. The CDR3 region has the DNA TGTGCCAGCTCACCTTTACCTAGCTCCTACGAGCAGTACTTC. This encodes CASSPLPSSYEQYF.

This clonotype showed up just a few times. The V call is TRBV28, the J call TRBJ1-5; D is ambiguous. The CDR3 spans 15 residues. Germline V gene lookup returns CDR1 MDHEN and CDR2 SYDVKM. V was trimmed by 2 bases and J by 4 bases, leaving 12 bases between them. The CDR3 spells CASSLEQLFNQPQHF. The CDR3 coding sequence is TGTGCCAGCAGTTTAGAACAGCTATTTAATCAGCCCCAGCATTTT.

This clonotype was counted ten times or more. The chain recombines TRBV3-1 with TRBJ2-7, with TRBD2 identical over 7 bases. V lost 0 bases, J lost 1 base, and 0 bases stayed unmatched. Germline-derived CDR1 and CDR2 are LGHDT and YNNKEL (reference sequence). The CDR3 is 14 amino acids. As DNA, the CDR3 is TGTGCCAGCAGCCAAGAGGGGGGGTCCTACGAGCAGTACTTC. This translates into CASSQEGGSYEQYF.

This clonotype was seen ten or more times. The chain carries TRBV7-2 and TRBJ2-5; D remains ambiguous. The V gene's germline CDR1 is SGHTA and CDR2 FQGNSA. The length of the CDR3 is 15 residues. V lost 3 bases to trimming and J lost 1 base, with 12 bases between them. CDR3 protein: CASSLLLRTQETQYF. The CDR3 nucleotides read TGTGCCAGCAGCTTGCTCTTACGGACCCAAGAGACCCAGTACTTC.

The V call is TRBV20-1, the J call TRBJ2-5; D ambiguous. CDR3 length equals 13 residues. Trimming removed 3 bases at V and 2 bases at J, with 10 bases between. The V gene's germline CDR1 is DFQATT and CDR2 SNEGSKA (reference sequence). The CDR3 loop reads CSASGVAQETQYF. The CDR3, as DNA: TGCAGTGCTAGCGGAGTGGCTCAAGAGACCCAGTACTTC.

This clonotype appeared many times. The chain recombines TRBV5-5 with TRBJ2-2; 12 bases line up with TRBD1. From germline, CDR1 is SGHKS and CDR2 YYEKEE (reference sequence). The CDR3 sequence is 14 residues long. V shed 5 bases and J 10 bases; nucleotides not matched to a gene: 6. The CDR3 coding sequence is TGTGCCAGCAGTTGGGGACAGGGGGCGATGGAGCTGTTTTTT. The encoded protein is CASSWGQGAMELFF.

This clonotype was seen many times. The chain joins TRBV12-3 or TRBV12-4 to TRBJ1-2; D is uncertain. The CDR3 contains 15 residues. Between the trimmed V and J ends, which lost 3 bases and 4 bases, there was a span of 15 bases. The CDR3 sequence is CASSFRRQQSYGYTF. CDR3 nucleotide sequence: TGTGCCAGCAGTTTTAGAAGGCAGCAGTCCTATGGCTACACCTTC.

The chain has TRBV7-2 and TRBJ1-5, with TRBD1 matching over 8 bases. CDR1 and CDR2 (germline): SGHTA, FQGNSA. This CDR3 is 15 amino acids long. With V trimmed by 5 bases and J by 5 bases, 8 bases remained unmatched. CDR3 nucleotides: TGTGCCAGCAGCACGCGGACAGGGCTGGATCAGCCCCAGCATTTT. The encoded protein is CASSTRTGLDQPQHF.

This sequence joins TRBV9 and TRBJ1-2; 8 bases match TRBD1. CDR1 is SGDLS and CDR2 is YYNGEE in the germline V gene. Trimming at V came to 4 bases and at J to 8 bases, leaving 10 bases not matched to a gene. The CDR3 spans 14 residues. The CDR3 here is CASSFKTGEGGYTF. The CDR3 DNA sequence: TGTGCCAGCAGCTTTAAGACAGGGGAGGGAGGCTACACCTTC.

The genes are TRBV7-2 and TRBJ2-5; 8 bases line up with TRBD1. This CDR3 spans 16 amino acids. Germline values: CDR1 SGHTA, CDR2 FQGNSA. The trim removed 0 bases at V and 4 bases at J, leaving 7 bases unmatched. The CDR3 region has the DNA TGTGCCAGCAGCTTAGCGAGGACAGGGACGGGAGAGACCCAGTACTTC. Residues: CASSLARTGTGETQYF.

This clonotype has at least ten counts. The V call is TRBV28, the J call TRBJ1-5; tentatively, D is TRBD1 (6 bases). The V gene's germline CDR1 is MDHEN and CDR2 SYDVKM. The CDR3 spans 16 residues. V was pared by 2 bases and J by 4 bases, with 15 bases between. CDR3 bases: TGTGCCAGCAGTTTACAAGGAACAGGGTGGAATCAGCCCCAGCATTTT. Translated, it gives CASSLQGTGWNQPQHF.

This clonotype was seen only a few times. The V and J genes are TRBV20-1 and TRBJ2-7; TRBD1 aligns across 10 bases. The CDR3 covers 13 residues. CDR1 is DFQATT, CDR2 SNEGSKA, per germline (reference sequence). The V segment lost 6 bases and the J segment 6 bases; nucleotides outside the gene matches: 8. The CDR3 DNA reads TGCAGTGCCGCCGGGACAGGGGTAGCCGAGCAGTACTTC. Translation gives CSAAGTGVAEQYF.

V usage is TRBV11-3 and J usage is TRBJ2-1; unclear D gene. V lost 1 base, J lost 6 bases, and 7 bases lay in between. This CDR3 is built from 13 residues. CDR1 is SGHNT and CDR2 is YENEEA in the germline V gene. The CDR3, as DNA: TGTGCCAGCAGCTTAGCGGTTTCCAATGAGCAGTTCTTC. Amino acid sequence: CASSLAVSNEQFF.

The table lists this clonotype with many counts. The V gene is TRBV27, the J gene TRBJ1-5, with D uncertain. In germline, CDR1 is MNHEY, CDR2 SMNVEV (reference sequence). The CDR3 sequence is 12 residues long. Between the trimmed V and J ends, which lost 5 bases and 3 bases, there was a span of 5 bases. The chain's CDR3 is CASSPTNQPQHF. The CDR3 DNA reads TGTGCCAGCAGTCCGACCAATCAGCCCCAGCATTTT.

V usage is TRBV4-1 and J usage is TRBJ2-1; 8 bases line up with TRBD2. CDR1 is MGHRA, CDR2 YSYEKL, per germline. V lost 1 base to trimming and J lost 7 bases; unmatched junction nucleotides: 6. CDR3 size: 15 residues. CDR3 coding DNA: TGCGCCAGCAGCCAAGCAGCGGGAGAGGGAAATGAGCAGTTCTTC. The encoded protein is CASSQAAGEGNEQFF.

This clonotype was seen at least ten times. The chain has TRBV6-2 or TRBV6-3 and TRBJ1-5; D gene uncertain. CDR1 is MNHEY, CDR2 SVGEGT, per germline. Trimming took off 2 bases at V and 0 bases at J, with 5 bases between the two ends. The CDR3 extends over 14 amino acids. The chain's CDR3 is CASSYGDSNQPQHF. CDR3 bases: TGTGCCAGCAGTTACGGGGATAGCAATCAGCCCCAGCATTTT.

This clonotype was seen at least ten times. The chain's CDR3 is CASSPRDNQETQYF. CDR3 in DNA: TGTGCCAGCAGCCCAAGGGACAACCAAGAGACCCAGTACTTC. The chain combines TRBV3-1 with TRBJ2-5; the D gene is possibly TRBD1 (6 bases). V was clipped by 4 bases and J by 0 bases, with 9 bases between them. This CDR3 has 14 amino acids. Germline V gene sequence: CDR1 LGHDT, CDR2 YNNKEL (reference sequence).

This clonotype showed up just a few times. The V and J genes are TRBV20-1 and TRBJ1-4, with 9 bases lining up with TRBD1. The CDR3 length is 14 residues. Germline V lookup: CDR1 DFQATT, CDR2 SNEGSKA (reference sequence). Unmatched junction bases numbered 6, after V lost 3 bases and J lost 7 bases. In DNA, the CDR3 is TGCAGTGCTAGGTGGACAGGGGTCAGTGAAAAACTGTTTTTT. Residues: CSARWTGVSEKLFF.

At least ten counts were recorded for this clonotype. V and J are TRBV10-2 and TRBJ2-7, with 7 bases identical to TRBD2. V trimming: 4 bases; J trimming: 5 bases; junction bases outside the gene matches: 5. Germline-derived CDR1 and CDR2 are WSHSY and SAAADI. The CDR3 sequence is 13 residues long. The CDR3 spells CASSGGGVHEQYF. The DNA of the CDR3 is TGCGCCAGCAGTGGGGGAGGGGTCCACGAGCAGTACTTC.

This clonotype turned up a few times. V is TRBV12-3 or TRBV12-4 and J is TRBJ1-5; weak D call: TRBD1 (5 bases). The ends were cut back, 6 bases at V and 5 bases at J, with 17 bases in the middle. The CDR3 has 15 residues. The DNA for the CDR3 is TGTGCCAGCAGGCCTGGGGTCAGGGATCATCAGCCCCAGCATTTT. Translated, it gives CASRPGVRDHQPQHF.

This clonotype showed up many times. This sequence joins TRBV28 and TRBJ2-7, with TRBD2 identical over 11 bases. The germline gives CDR1 MDHEN, CDR2 SYDVKM. Trimming took 3 bases from V and 6 from J; bases not matched to a gene: 1. This CDR3 is built from 13 residues. CDR3 region: CASSLTSGVEQYF. The DNA for the CDR3 is TGTGCCAGCAGTTTGACTAGCGGGGTCGAGCAGTACTTC.

This clonotype was seen at least ten times. The chain links TRBV2 to TRBJ1-5; D not resolved. The CDR3 has 13 residues. V was pared by 10 bases and J by 3 bases, with 13 bases between. The germline V gene encodes CDR1 SNHLY and CDR2 FYNNEI. DNA of the CDR3: TGTGCCATCGCCGAGGCTTTCAATCAGCCCCAGCATTTT. Protein product: CAIAEAFNQPQHF.

This chain joins TRBV4-1 and TRBJ2-3; the match to TRBD1 covers 9 bases. The CDR3 extends over 15 amino acids. J lost 5 bases, V lost 1 base, and 4 bases had no gene match. Germline loops: CDR1 MGHRA, CDR2 YSYEKL. In DNA, the CDR3 is TGCGCCAGCAGCCAAGTGGGACAGGGCATAGATACGCAGTATTTT. Translated: CASSQVGQGIDTQYF.